The 3 T cell receptor beta chains presented below share a single source sample, sequenced in a study of PD-1 blockade in classical Hodgkin lymphoma. TCRdb's copy holds only in-frame clones and misses some; the assay was immunoSEQ multiplex PCR. The top ten clones hold approximately 8% of a sample with tens of thousands of clones, more than 85% of them seen once. Each of the patients experienced relapse following autologous stem cell transplantation, and their brentuximab vedotin exposure differed. The source material was peripheral blood mononuclear cells (PBMCs), sampled at baseline. All receptors come from a human donor with classical Hodgkin lymphoma.

The rearrangement uses TRBV5-6 and TRBJ2-5; 7 bases match TRBD1. The V gene's germline CDR1 is SGHDT and CDR2 YYEEEE. The V and J ends lost 0 bases and 1 base, in that order; junction bases with no gene match: 6. This CDR3 spans 16 amino acids. The CDR3 DNA reads as TGTGCCAGCAGCTTGGACTTACAGGGGCTCCAAGAGACCCAGTACTTC. Translation: CASSLDLQGLQETQYF.

The rearrangement uses TRBV9 and TRBJ1-6; D is possibly TRBD1 (6 bases). CDR1 and CDR2 from the germline V gene are SGDLS and YYNGEE. The V end lost 3 bases, the J end lost 3 bases, and 10 bases lay between the germline ends. CDR3 size: 15 residues. The CDR3 is CASSAGGSYNSPLHF. The CDR3, as DNA: TGTGCCAGCAGCGCTGGGGGCAGCTATAATTCACCCCTCCACTTT.

J is TRBJ1-6 and V is TRBV27, with D maybe TRBD1 (5 bases). CDR1 and CDR2 (germline): MNHEY, SMNVEV (reference sequence). The CDR3 extends over 14 amino acids. V was shortened by 4 bases and J by 8 bases, with 12 bases between the two germline ends. The CDR3 DNA sequence: TGTGCCAGCAGTTCGTGGGGGGATGATTCACCCCTCCACTTT. The encoded protein is CASSSWGDDSPLHF.